Listed below are T cell receptor beta chains from one sample, sequenced in a study of blood T cell repertoires in COVID-19. TCRdb keeps only in-frame clones here, not all; method: immunoSEQ multiplex PCR. The data hold some 270,000 clones, with nearly 90% observed a single time. The sequenced sample consisted of peripheral blood. The receptors were sampled from a woman aged 55-69 years with COVID-19, enrolled during active disease. The CDR3 runs from the conserved cysteine through the conserved F or W. Fields, in order: V gene, J gene, CDR3 protein.

>TRBV5-1|TRBJ1-6
CASSSGQGSYNSPLHF
>TRBV7-8|TRBJ2-2
CASSLAGGGTGELFF
>TRBV3-1/TRBV3-2|TRBJ1-4
CASSQDRRAGANEKLFF
>TRBV19|TRBJ1-2
CASSIGFGQTYGYTF
>TRBV6-2/TRBV6-3|TRBJ1-1
CASSPPRQYLNTEAFF
>TRBV9|TRBJ2-2
CASRRTGLTGELFF
>TRBV6-2/TRBV6-3|TRBJ1-2
CASSSADRVNGYTF
>TRBV29-1|TRBJ2-7
CSVGHGYEQYF
>TRBV30|TRBJ1-3
CAWSKGLGNTIYF
>TRBV18|TRBJ1-4
CASGDTFNEKLFF
>TRBV21-1|TRBJ1-6
CASSKGCRGNSPLHF
>TRBV18|TRBJ2-1
CASSPLGGRADEQFF
>TRBV5-6|TRBJ1-1
CASSIYRGTEAFF
>TRBV5-8|TRBJ1-5
CASSQAVEPQHF
>TRBV6-1|TRBJ1-2
CASSEGQGNSYGYTF
>TRBV7-2|TRBJ2-3
CASGGGIRNTQYF
>TRBV19|TRBJ2-7
CASSDRGEQYF
>TRBV5-6|TRBJ2-1
CASSPQDRASYNEQFF
>TRBV7-3|TRBJ2-2
CASSPLGGPIGELFF
>TRBV2|TRBJ1-2
CASSTQGQLYGYTF
>TRBV6-2/TRBV6-3|TRBJ2-5
CASSYRLPRETQYF
>TRBV6-5|TRBJ2-4
CASSPTGGKNIQYF
>TRBV10-3|TRBJ1-2
CAITEAGNNYGYTF
>TRBV15|TRBJ1-2
CATSRDLARQADGYTF
>TRBV5-1|TRBJ1-1
CASSFGQGAPLNTEAFF
>TRBV19|TRBJ2-2
CASSLSGNQNTGELFF
>TRBV24-1|TRBJ1-5
CATSDSTGEGNQPQHF
>TRBV7-9|TRBJ1-1
CASSPRGTGYTEAFF